Listed here are 17 T cell receptor beta chains from one sample, sequenced in a study of shared clonotypes between healthy human individuals. Libraries were prepared by immunoSEQ multiplex PCR; TCRdb keeps only in-frame clonotypes and omits some of them. The sample lists approximately 2,300,000 clones; 80% to 95% were seen once. The source material was naive CD4+ T cells from PBMCs. The sample's subset: CD45RA+ positively selected. These receptors originate from a young man in good health. Some clones in this sample may be carry-over from other donors' samples.

This clone was picked up a small number of times. V is TRBV13 and J is TRBJ1-4, with a weak D call TRBD1 (5 bases). Germline V gives CDR1 PRHDT, CDR2 FYEKMQ (reference sequence). This CDR3 has 17 amino acids. Trimming stripped 3 bases from V and 5 bases from J, with 19 bases between. In nucleotides, the CDR3 is TGTGCCAGCAGCTTGGCCCTCGGGGCAGTCGCCAATGAAAAACTGTTTTTT. Protein sequence: CASSLALGAVANEKLFF.

This chain links TRBV2 with TRBJ2-1; 7 positions agree with TRBD2. The CDR3 runs 14 residues. The V segment lost 3 bases and the J segment 4 bases; nucleotides outside the gene matches: 3. Per the germline V gene, CDR1 is SNHLY and CDR2 is FYNNEI. As DNA, the CDR3 is TGTGCCAGCAGTGAGGGGGGAGGGTACAATGAGCAGTTCTTC. This encodes CASSEGGGYNEQFF.

The genes are TRBV7-2 and TRBJ2-7; tentatively, D is TRBD1 (5 bases). Germline V gives CDR1 SGHTA, CDR2 FQGNSA. The CDR3 is 15 residues long. V lost 2 bases, J lost 1 base, and 12 bases lay in between. In nucleotides, the CDR3 is TGTGCCAGCAGCTTATTAGGACATCTTTCCTACGAGCAGTACTTC. It yields the protein CASSLLGHLSYEQYF.

This sequence joins TRBV29-1 and TRBJ1-1; 9 nucleotides line up with TRBD1. This CDR3 contains 13 residues. CDR1 is SQVTM and CDR2 is ANQGSEA in the germline V gene. V was clipped by 6 bases and J by 4 bases; unmatched bases: 6. The CDR3 DNA is TGCAGCGTGGGTCGGGGACAGGGCACTGAAGCTTTCTTT. Translation gives CSVGRGQGTEAFF.

The chain joins TRBV5-1 to TRBJ2-7; D not resolved. CDR3 length equals 12 residues. Per germline, CDR1 SGHRS and CDR2 YFSETQ. Trimming took off 7 bases at V and 3 bases at J, with 11 bases between the two ends. The CDR3 region is CASPPPNYEQYF. The CDR3, as DNA: TGCGCCAGCCCCCCCCCGAACTACGAGCAGTACTTC.

This rearrangement joins TRBV14 to TRBJ2-7, with TRBD2 matching over 10 bases. The germline V gene encodes CDR1 SGHDN and CDR2 FVKESK. The V segment lost 3 bases and the J segment 1 base; nucleotides outside the gene matches: 3. This CDR3 is 15 amino acids long. CDR3 sequence: CASSQGLAYSYEQYF. The CDR3 DNA is TGTGCCAGCAGCCAGGGACTAGCGTATTCCTACGAGCAGTACTTC.

The rearrangement uses TRBV28 and TRBJ1-3; D might be TRBD1 (6 bases). In germline, CDR1 is MDHEN, CDR2 SYDVKM. The CDR3 runs 16 residues. The V gene lost 1 base and the J gene lost 2 bases, with 12 bases spanning the gap. The CDR3 sequence: CASSLLLGGAGNTIYF. The DNA of the CDR3 is TGTGCCAGCAGTTTATTGTTGGGGGGCGCTGGAAACACCATATATTTT.

This chain links TRBV29-1 with TRBJ1-2, with 7 bases lining up with TRBD1. CDR3 size: 14 residues. The ends lost 5 bases at V and 0 bases at J; junction bases unmatched: 6. CDR1 is SQVTM and CDR2 is ANQGSEA in the germline V gene. The CDR3 DNA reads as TGCAGCGTTCGACAGGGCCCAGCTAACTATGGCTACACCTTC. Its translation: CSVRQGPANYGYTF.

J is TRBJ2-7 and V is TRBV6-1; TRBD2 is a possible D gene (6 bases). The CDR3 is made up of 14 amino acids. Trimming left V 5 bases short and J 2 bases short, with 13 bases between. Per the germline V gene, CDR1 is MNHNS and CDR2 is SASEGT. The CDR3 is CASSPRTITYEQYF. In DNA, the CDR3 is TGTGCCAGCAGTCCCCGGACTATTACCTACGAGCAGTACTTC.

The chain employs TRBV5-5 and TRBJ2-7; 9 bases are shared with TRBD1. This CDR3 spans 15 amino acids. Germline V CDR1 and CDR2: SGHKS, YYEKEE (reference sequence). Germline trimming cut 5 bases from V and 6 bases from J; bases unmatched to any gene: 12. CDR3 DNA sequence: TGTGCCAGCAGTCAATCGGGACAGGGAAGGGTCGAGCAGTACTTC. It yields the protein CASSQSGQGRVEQYF. The whole variable domain, remainder taken from reference TRBV5-5 and TRBJ2-7, is DAGVTQSPTHLIKTRGQQVTLRCSPISGHKSVSWYQQVLGQGPQFIFQYYEKEERGRGNFPDRFSARQFPNYSSELNVNALLLGDSALYLCASSQSGQGRVEQYFGPGTRLTVT.

The chain has TRBV5-4 and TRBJ2-3, with D perhaps given as TRBD1 or TRBD2 (5 bases each). V gave up 1 base and J gave up 1 base, with 7 bases separating them. The CDR3 covers 14 residues. Per germline, CDR1 SGHNT and CDR2 YYREEE (reference sequence). CDR3 sequence: CASSLMGGTDTQYF. DNA of the CDR3: TGTGCCAGCAGCTTGATGGGGGGCACAGATACGCAGTATTTT.

The chain couples TRBV28 to TRBJ1-1; 12 nucleotides line up with TRBD1. CDR3 length equals 17 residues. V shed 6 bases, J shed 4 bases, and the junction held 12 bases outside the gene matches. The germline gives CDR1 MDHEN, CDR2 SYDVKM. CDR3 DNA: TGTGCCAGCAGCTTGGGACAGGGGGCGCGTCTAAGCACTGAAGCTTTCTTT. Its translation is CASSLGQGARLSTEAFF. The complete variable domain, with remaining parts taken from reference TRBV28 and TRBJ1-1, reads DVKVTQSSRYLVKRTGEKVFLECVQDMDHENMFWYRQDPGLGLRLIYFSYDVKMKEKGDIPEGYSVSREKKERFSLILESASTNQTSMYLCASSLGQGARLSTEAFFGQGTRLTVV.

This clone came up once. The chain employs TRBV10-2 and TRBJ1-3, with 8 positions matching TRBD1. The CDR3 covers 14 residues. From germline, CDR1 is WSHSY and CDR2 SAAADI. V dropped 6 bases and J dropped 4; count of bases not matched to a gene: 5. As DNA, the CDR3 is TGCGCCAGCAGCAGGGGGCCTTGGGGAAACACCATATATTTT. Translating gives CASSRGPWGNTIYF.

The rearrangement joins TRBV2 to TRBJ2-3, with D maybe TRBD2 (5 bases). Germline CDR1 SNHLY, CDR2 FYNNEI. The CDR3 loop spans 16 amino acids. The V end was cut by 5 bases, the J end by 0 bases, with 15 bases between. Written as DNA, the CDR3 is TGTGCCAGCAGTCCCCAGCGGAGGCCTAGCACAGATACGCAGTATTTT. Translation: CASSPQRRPSTDTQYF.

This chain connects TRBV7-3 to TRBJ1-2; D is uncertain. The CDR3 is 14 residues long. Deletions cut 1 base from V and 0 bases from J, with 6 bases between. The germline V gene has CDR1 SGHTA and CDR2 FQGTGA. The CDR3 loop reads CASSLSVTNYGYTF. The CDR3 nucleotides read TGTGCCAGCAGCTTAAGTGTCACTAACTATGGCTACACCTTC.

The chain combines TRBV5-1 with TRBJ2-5; D is perhaps TRBD2 (5 bases). V was cut by 3 bases and J by 4 bases, with 16 bases left in between. Germline CDR1 SGHRS, CDR2 YFSETQ. The CDR3 is made up of 15 amino acids. CDR3 protein: CASSSDTPAGETQYF. The CDR3 region has the DNA TGCGCCAGCAGCTCCGACACCCCTGCGGGAGAGACCCAGTACTTC. Looking up the rest from reference TRBV5-1 and TRBJ2-5 gives the full variable domain: KAGVTQTPRYLIKTRGQQVTLSCSPISGHRSVSWYQQTPGQGLQFLFEYFSETQRNKGNFPGRFSGRQFSNSRSEMNVSTLELGDSALYLCASSSDTPAGETQYFGPGTRLLVL.

Comment on this clone: At the DNA level, this CDR3 is encoded by other sequences in the same sample as well. The genes are TRBV5-1 and TRBJ2-3, with 11 positions matching TRBD2. J lost 2 bases, V lost 1 base, and 6 bases had no gene match. Germline V lookup: CDR1 SGHRS, CDR2 YFSETQ. The CDR3 totals 17 residues. The CDR3 DNA follows: TGCGCCAGCAGCTTGCCCCGACTAGCGGGATCCACAGATACGCAGTATTTT. Its translation: CASSLPRLAGSTDTQYF.